Below are 9 T cell receptor beta chains sequenced from a single sample in a study of CD4 T cells in relation to SARS-CoV-2 and coronaviruses. Antigens of these TCRs are unknown. CD4+ T cells from unexposed donors were obtained before the COVID-19 pandemic (2011-2018). The cells were cultured for 10 days before CD4+ T cells were isolated. Here immunoSEQ multiplex PCR was the method, and the copy in TCRdb shows in-frame clones only, minus some. The table records some 30,000 clones, about 76% of them present only once. The specimen was CD4+ T cells from PBMCs, cultured in vitro. The receptor set was obtained from a human donor in good health.

This chain joins TRBV9 and TRBJ2-7; 12 nucleotides line up with TRBD2. Germline CDR1 reads SGDLS; CDR2 reads YYNGEE. V lost 2 bases and J lost 7; bases outside the gene matches: 1. This CDR3 spans 13 amino acids. CDR3 in amino acids: CASSVGTSGEQYF. CDR3 DNA sequence: TGTGCCAGCAGCGTTGGGACTAGCGGGGAGCAGTACTTC.

The J gene is TRBJ2-5, the V gene TRBV11-2; 14 bases map to TRBD2. Germline V CDR1 and CDR2: SGHAT, FQNNGV. J lost 2 bases, V lost 4 bases, and 3 bases had no gene match. The length of the CDR3 is 16 residues. In DNA form, the CDR3 reads TGTGCCAGCAGCTCGGGACTAGCGGGGGATCAAGAGACCCAGTACTTC. It codes for CASSSGLAGDQETQYF.

The table lists this clone with a few counts. V is TRBV30 and J is TRBJ2-7, with D possibly being TRBD1 (5 bases). The CDR3 is 14 amino acids. Germline lookup yields CDR1 GTSNPN and CDR2 SVGIG (reference sequence). V dropped 3 bases and J dropped 4 bases, with 16 bases sitting between them. The chain's CDR3 is CAWRKGLAGYEQYF. The CDR3 nucleotides read TGTGCCTGGAGGAAAGGCCTGGCAGGGTACGAGCAGTACTTC.

This chain connects TRBV6-6 to TRBJ2-5, with D perhaps TRBD1 (6 bases). The V end was cut by 5 bases, the J end by 1 base, with 23 bases between. This CDR3 spans 18 amino acids. Germline CDR1 MNHNY, CDR2 SVGAGI (reference sequence). The CDR3 bases are TGTGCCAGCAGTCGCGCCGGAGGACAGCCCGGACTCCAAGAGACCCAGTACTTC. Its translation is CASSRAGGQPGLQETQYF.

The rearrangement uses TRBV29-1 and TRBJ2-4, with D uncertain. Germline CDR1 and CDR2: SQVTM and ANQGSEA. This CDR3 is built from 12 residues. V gave up 5 bases and J gave up 2 bases, with 7 bases separating them. CDR3 sequence reads: CSVWDSKNIQYF. CDR3 in DNA: TGCAGCGTTTGGGATTCCAAAAACATTCAGTACTTC.

V is TRBV19 and J is TRBJ1-5; D not certain. This CDR3 region has 14 residues. The ends were cut back, 7 bases at V and 6 bases at J, with 16 bases in the middle. In germline, CDR1 is LNHDA, CDR2 SQIVND (reference sequence). This chain's CDR3 is CASKWSLSGQPQHF. CDR3 DNA sequence: TGTGCCAGTAAGTGGTCCCTCTCGGGTCAGCCCCAGCATTTT.

This clone was recorded a few times. The rearrangement joins TRBV30 to TRBJ1-4; 7 bases are shared with TRBD1. CDR1 and CDR2 from the germline V gene are GTSNPN and SVGIG (reference sequence). This CDR3 region has 15 residues. Trimming cost V 4 bases and J 3 bases; bases outside gene matches: 8. CDR3 region: CAWKVTGVSNEKLFF. CDR3 bases: TGTGCCTGGAAGGTAACAGGGGTGTCTAATGAAAAACTGTTTTTT.

This clone has only a few counts. A junction end diverges from the germline sequence, so it may reflect a read error. The V and J genes are TRBV9 and TRBJ2-1, with a tentative D call TRBD2 (6 bases). Germline assignment: CDR1 SGDLS and CDR2 YYNGEE. The CDR3 runs 14 residues. CDR3 in DNA: TGTGCCAGCAGCGGAGGGGACTCCGACAATGAGCAGTTCTTC. It yields the protein CASSGGDSDNEQFF.

This clone was detected once. V gene TRBV13 combines with J gene TRBJ2-1, with a possible D match to TRBD2 (5 bases). The CDR3 covers 14 residues. Germline V gene lookup returns CDR1 PRHDT and CDR2 FYEKMQ (reference sequence). Trimming removed 5 bases at V and 7 bases at J, with 15 bases between. CDR3 loop: CASSPGNSGNEQFF. In DNA, the CDR3 is TGTGCCAGCAGCCCGGGGAATTCGGGTAATGAGCAGTTCTTC.